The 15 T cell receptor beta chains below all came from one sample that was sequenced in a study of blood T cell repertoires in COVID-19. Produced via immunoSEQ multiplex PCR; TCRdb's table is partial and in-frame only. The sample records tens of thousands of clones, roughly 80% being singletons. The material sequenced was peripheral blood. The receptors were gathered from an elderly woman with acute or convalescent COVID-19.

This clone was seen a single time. As DNA, the CDR3 is TGTGCCAGCAGCTTAGAGGAGGGGTTCACAAACTACGAGCAGTACTTC. Encoded protein: CASSLEEGFTNYEQYF. V gene TRBV11-1 combines with J gene TRBJ2-7; D perhaps matches TRBD2 (6 bases). This CDR3 spans 16 amino acids. CDR1 and CDR2 (germline): SGHAT, FQDESV (reference sequence). Trimming took 1 base from V and 3 from J, leaving 16 bases between them.

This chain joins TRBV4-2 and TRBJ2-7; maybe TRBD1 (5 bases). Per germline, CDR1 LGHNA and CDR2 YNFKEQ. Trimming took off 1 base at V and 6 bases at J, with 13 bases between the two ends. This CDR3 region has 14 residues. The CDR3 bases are TGTGCCAGCAGCCAAGTTACATCGCAGGGCGAGCAGTACTTC. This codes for CASSQVTSQGEQYF.

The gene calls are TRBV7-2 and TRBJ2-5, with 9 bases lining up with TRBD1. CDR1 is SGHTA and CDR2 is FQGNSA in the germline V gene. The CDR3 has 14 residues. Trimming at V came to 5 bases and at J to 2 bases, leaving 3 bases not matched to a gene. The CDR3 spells CASSRDRGQETQYF. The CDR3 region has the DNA TGTGCCAGCAGCCGTGACAGGGGGCAAGAGACCCAGTACTTC.

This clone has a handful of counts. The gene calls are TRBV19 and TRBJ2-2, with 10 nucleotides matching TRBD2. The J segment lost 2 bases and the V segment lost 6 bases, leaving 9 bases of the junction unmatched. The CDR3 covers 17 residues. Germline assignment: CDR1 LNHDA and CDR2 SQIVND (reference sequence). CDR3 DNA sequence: TGTGCCAGTAGGGGATCGGGACTAGCGATTAACACCGGGGAGCTGTTTTTT. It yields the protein CASRGSGLAINTGELFF.

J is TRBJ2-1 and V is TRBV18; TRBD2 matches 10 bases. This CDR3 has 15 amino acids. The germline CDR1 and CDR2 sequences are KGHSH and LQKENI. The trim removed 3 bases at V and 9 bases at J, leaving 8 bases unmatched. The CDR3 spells CASSPASGSLGEQFF. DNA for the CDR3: TGTGCCAGCTCACCGGCTAGCGGGAGTCTTGGTGAGCAGTTCTTC. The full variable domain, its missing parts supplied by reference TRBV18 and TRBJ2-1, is NAGVMQNPRHLVRRRGQEARLRCSPMKGHSHVYWYRQLPEEGLKFMVYLQKENIIDESGMPKERFSAEFPKEGPSILRIQQVVRGDSAAYFCASSPASGSLGEQFFGPGTRLTVL.

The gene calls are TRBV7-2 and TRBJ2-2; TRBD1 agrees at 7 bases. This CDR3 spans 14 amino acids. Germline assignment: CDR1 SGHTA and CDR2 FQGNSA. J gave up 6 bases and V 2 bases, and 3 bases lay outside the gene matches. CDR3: CASSLRQGPGELFF. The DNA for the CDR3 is TGTGCCAGCAGCTTAAGACAGGGCCCCGGGGAGCTGTTTTTT. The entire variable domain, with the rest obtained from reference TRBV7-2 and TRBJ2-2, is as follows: GAGVSQSPSNKVTEKGKDVELRCDPISGHTALYWYRQSLGQGLEFLIYFQGNSAPDKSGLPSDRFSAERTGGSVSTLTIQRTQQEDSAVYLCASSLRQGPGELFFGEGSRLTVL.

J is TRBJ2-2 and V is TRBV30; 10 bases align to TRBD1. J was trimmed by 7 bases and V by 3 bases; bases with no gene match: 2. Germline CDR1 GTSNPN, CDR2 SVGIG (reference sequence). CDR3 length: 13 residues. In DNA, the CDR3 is TGTGCCTGGAGGGGACAGGGGTACGGGGAGCTGTTTTTT. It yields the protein CAWRGQGYGELFF.

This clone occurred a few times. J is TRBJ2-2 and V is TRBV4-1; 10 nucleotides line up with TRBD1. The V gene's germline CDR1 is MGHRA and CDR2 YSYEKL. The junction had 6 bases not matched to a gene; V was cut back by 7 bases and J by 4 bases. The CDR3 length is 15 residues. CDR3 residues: CASTWRTGGTGELFF. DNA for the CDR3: TGCGCCAGCACCTGGAGGACAGGGGGCACCGGGGAGCTGTTTTTT.

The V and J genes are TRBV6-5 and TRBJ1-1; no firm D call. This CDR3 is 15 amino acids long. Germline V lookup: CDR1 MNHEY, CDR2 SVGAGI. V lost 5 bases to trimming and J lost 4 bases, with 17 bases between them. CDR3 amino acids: CASSSQGRSGTEAFF. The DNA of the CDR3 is TGTGCCAGCAGTAGCCAAGGTCGGTCGGGCACTGAAGCTTTCTTT.

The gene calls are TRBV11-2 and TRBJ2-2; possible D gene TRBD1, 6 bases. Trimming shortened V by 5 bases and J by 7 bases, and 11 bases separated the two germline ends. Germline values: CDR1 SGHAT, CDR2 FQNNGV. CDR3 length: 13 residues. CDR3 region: CASSPGQIGELFF. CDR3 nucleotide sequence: TGTGCCAGCAGCCCCGGACAGATCGGGGAGCTGTTTTTT. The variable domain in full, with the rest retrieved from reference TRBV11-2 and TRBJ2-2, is EAGVAQSPRYKIIEKRQSVAFWCNPISGHATLYWYQQILGQGPKLLIQFQNNGVVDDSQLPKDRFSAERLKGVDSTLKIQPAKLEDSAVYLCASSPGQIGELFFGEGSRLTVL.

The CDR3 coding sequence is TGTGCCAGTAGCCTGGGACTAAAATACAATGAGCAGTTCTTC. Its translation is CASSLGLKYNEQFF. The rearrangement joins TRBV19 to TRBJ2-1; 7 bases are a match to TRBD2. CDR3 length: 14 amino acids. The J segment lost 4 bases and the V segment lost 6 bases, leaving 6 bases of the junction unmatched. Germline CDR1 is LNHDA and CDR2 is SQIVND (reference sequence).

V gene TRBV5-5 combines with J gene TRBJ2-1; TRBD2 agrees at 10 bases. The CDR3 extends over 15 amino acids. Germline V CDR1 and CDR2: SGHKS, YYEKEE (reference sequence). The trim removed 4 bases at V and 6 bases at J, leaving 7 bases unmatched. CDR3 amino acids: CASSLLAGAGNEQFF. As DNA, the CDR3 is TGTGCCAGCAGCCTCCTAGCGGGAGCGGGCAATGAGCAGTTCTTC.

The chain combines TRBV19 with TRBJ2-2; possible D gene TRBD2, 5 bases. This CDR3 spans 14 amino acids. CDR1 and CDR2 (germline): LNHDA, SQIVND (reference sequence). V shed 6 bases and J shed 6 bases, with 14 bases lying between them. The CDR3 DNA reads TGTGCCAGTAGGCCCACTAGTTCCCCCGGGGAGCTGTTTTTT. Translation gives CASRPTSSPGELFF. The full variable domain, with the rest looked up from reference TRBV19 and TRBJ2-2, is DGGITQSPKYLFRKEGQNVTLSCEQNLNHDAMYWYRQDPGQGLRLIYYSQIVNDFQKGDIAEGYSVSREKKESFPLTVTSAQKNPTAFYLCASRPTSSPGELFFGEGSRLTVL.

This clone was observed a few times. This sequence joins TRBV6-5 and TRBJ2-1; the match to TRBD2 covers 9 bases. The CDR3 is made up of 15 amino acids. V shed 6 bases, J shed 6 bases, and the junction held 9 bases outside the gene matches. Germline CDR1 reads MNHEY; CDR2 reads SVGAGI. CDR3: CASSPTSGGGNEQFF. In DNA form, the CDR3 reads TGTGCCAGCAGCCCGACTAGCGGAGGGGGCAATGAGCAGTTCTTC.

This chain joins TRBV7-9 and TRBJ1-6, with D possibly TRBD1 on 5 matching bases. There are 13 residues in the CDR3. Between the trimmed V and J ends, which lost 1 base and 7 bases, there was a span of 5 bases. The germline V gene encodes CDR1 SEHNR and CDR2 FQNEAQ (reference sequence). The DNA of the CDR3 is TGTGCCAGCAGCTTAGAGGGGAATTCACCCCTCCACTTT. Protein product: CASSLEGNSPLHF.